The clone carrying this T cell receptor (beta chain) was detected only a few times. Its antigen is undetermined. Template switching with 5'RACE generated the TCR cDNA and added a universal primer site and UMIs. TCRdb redid the calling of the 5' RACE reads with MiXCR, one entry per CDR3 protein. The sample records just under 600,000 distinct CDR3 sequences, roughly 13% being singletons. The data derive from a study of T cells after yellow fever vaccination. Study-level results: Abundant clonotypes from the bulk population could have been carried over as contaminants into FACS-sorted repertoires. Booster samples showed a return of most primary-vaccination clones (roughly 96% CD4, 80% to 90% CD8).

The CDR3 extends over 19 amino acids. V shed 2 bases, J shed 3 bases, and the junction held 18 bases outside the gene matches. CDR1 is MNHEY, CDR2 SVGEGT, per germline. The TCR comes from a man aged 30 to 45 who received the YFV17D yellow fever vaccine. The chain is built from TRBV6-2 or TRBV6-3 and TRBJ2-7; 8 bases match TRBD2. The material was PBMCs, obtained on the day of the yellow fever booster vaccination. The CDR3 nucleotides are TGTGCCAGCAGTTACGAGGCGGCCAGGCCCCGTAGCGGGGACTACGAGCAGTACTTC. Translated: CASSYEAARPRSGDYEQYF.